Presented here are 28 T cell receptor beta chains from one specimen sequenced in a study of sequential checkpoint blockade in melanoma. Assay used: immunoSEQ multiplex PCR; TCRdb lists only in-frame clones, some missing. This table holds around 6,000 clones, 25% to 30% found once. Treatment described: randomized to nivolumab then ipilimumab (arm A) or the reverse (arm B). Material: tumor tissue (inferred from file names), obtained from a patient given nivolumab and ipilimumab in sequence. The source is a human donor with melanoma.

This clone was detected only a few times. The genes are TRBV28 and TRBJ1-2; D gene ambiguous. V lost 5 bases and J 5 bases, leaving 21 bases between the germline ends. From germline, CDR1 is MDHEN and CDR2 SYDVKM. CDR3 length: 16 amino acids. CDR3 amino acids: CASSRSGESDLYGYTF. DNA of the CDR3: TGTGCCAGCAGTAGATCTGGGGAGTCCGACCTATATGGCTACACCTTC.

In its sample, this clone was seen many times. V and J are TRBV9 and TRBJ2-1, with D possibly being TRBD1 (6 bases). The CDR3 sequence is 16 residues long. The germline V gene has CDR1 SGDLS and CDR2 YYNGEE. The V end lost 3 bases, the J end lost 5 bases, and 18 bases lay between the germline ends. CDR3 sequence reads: CASSARKGDWDNEQFF. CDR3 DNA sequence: TGTGCCAGCAGCGCCCGGAAGGGGGATTGGGACAATGAGCAGTTCTTC. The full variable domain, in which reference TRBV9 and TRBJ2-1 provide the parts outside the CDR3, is DSGVTQTPKHLITATGQRVTLRCSPRSGDLSVYWYQQSLDQGLQFLIQYYNGEERAKGNILERFSAQQFPDLHSELNLSSLELGDSALYFCASSARKGDWDNEQFFGPGTRLTVL.

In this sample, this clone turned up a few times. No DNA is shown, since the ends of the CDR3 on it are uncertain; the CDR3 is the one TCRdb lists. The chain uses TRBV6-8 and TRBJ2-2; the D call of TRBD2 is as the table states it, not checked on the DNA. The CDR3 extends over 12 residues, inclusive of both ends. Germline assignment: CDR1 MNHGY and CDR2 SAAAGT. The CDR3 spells CASSTSTGELFF.

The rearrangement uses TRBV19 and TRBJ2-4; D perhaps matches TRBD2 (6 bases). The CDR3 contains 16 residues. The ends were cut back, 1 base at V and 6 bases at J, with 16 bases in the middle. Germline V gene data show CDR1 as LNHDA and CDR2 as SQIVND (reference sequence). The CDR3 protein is CASSIGERAGANIQYF. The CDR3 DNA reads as TGTGCCAGTAGTATAGGGGAGCGGGCCGGTGCAAACATTCAGTACTTC.

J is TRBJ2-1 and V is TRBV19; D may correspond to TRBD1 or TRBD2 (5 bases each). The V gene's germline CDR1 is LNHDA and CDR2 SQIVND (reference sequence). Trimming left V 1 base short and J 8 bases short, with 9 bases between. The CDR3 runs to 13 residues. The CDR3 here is CASSIVGEYEQFF. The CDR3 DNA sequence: TGTGCCAGTAGTATAGTGGGGGAATATGAGCAGTTCTTC. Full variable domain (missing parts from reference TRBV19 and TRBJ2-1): DGGITQSPKYLFRKEGQNVTLSCEQNLNHDAMYWYRQDPGQGLRLIYYSQIVNDFQKGDIAEGYSVSREKKESFPLTVTSAQKNPTAFYLCASSIVGEYEQFFGPGTRLTVL.

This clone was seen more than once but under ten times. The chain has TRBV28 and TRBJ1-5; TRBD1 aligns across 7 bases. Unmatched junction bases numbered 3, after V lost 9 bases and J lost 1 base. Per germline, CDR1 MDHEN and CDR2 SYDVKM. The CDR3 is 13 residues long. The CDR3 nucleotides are TGTGCCAGTAGACAGGGCAGCAATCAGCCCCAGCATTTT. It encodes CASRQGSNQPQHF.

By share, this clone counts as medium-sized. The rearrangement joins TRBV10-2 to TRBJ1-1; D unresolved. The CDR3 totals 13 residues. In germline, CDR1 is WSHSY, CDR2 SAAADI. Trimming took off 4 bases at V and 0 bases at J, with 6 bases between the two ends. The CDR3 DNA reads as TGCGCCAGCAGTGTGGCAATGAACACTGAAGCTTTCTTT. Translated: CASSVAMNTEAFF.

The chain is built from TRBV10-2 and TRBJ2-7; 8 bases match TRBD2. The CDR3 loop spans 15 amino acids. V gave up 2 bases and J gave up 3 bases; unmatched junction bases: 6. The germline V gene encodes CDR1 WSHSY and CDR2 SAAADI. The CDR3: CASSEGAGELYEQYF. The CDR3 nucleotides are TGCGCCAGCAGTGAGGGAGCGGGAGAACTCTACGAGCAGTACTTC.

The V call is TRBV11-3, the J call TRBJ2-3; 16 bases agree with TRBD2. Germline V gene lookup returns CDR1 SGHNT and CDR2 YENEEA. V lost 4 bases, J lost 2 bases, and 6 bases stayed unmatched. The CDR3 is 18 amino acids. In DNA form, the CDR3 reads TGTGCCAGCAGCTCAGGGACTAGCGGGAGGGCATTCACAGATACGCAGTATTTT. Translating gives CASSSGTSGRAFTDTQYF.

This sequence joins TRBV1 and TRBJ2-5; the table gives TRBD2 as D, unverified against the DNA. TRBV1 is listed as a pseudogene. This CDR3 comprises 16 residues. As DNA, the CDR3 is TGCGCCAGCAGCCAGTCGTTCGGGAGGCTTCAAGAGACCCAGTACTTC. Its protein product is CASSQSFGRLQETQYF.

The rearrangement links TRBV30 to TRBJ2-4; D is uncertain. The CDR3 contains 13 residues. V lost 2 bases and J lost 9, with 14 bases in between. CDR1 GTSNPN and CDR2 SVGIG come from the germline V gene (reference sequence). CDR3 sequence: CAWSSRVNGIQYF. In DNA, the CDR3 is TGTGCCTGGAGTTCCCGGGTTAATGGCATTCAGTACTTC.

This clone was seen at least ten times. CDR3 in DNA: TGTGCCAGCAGCTCTCGAGTGACTAGCGGGAGGTTGGCGTATGAGCAGTTCTTC. Its translation is CASSSRVTSGRLAYEQFF. The gene calls are TRBV11-3 and TRBJ2-1; 13 bases match TRBD2. The length of the CDR3 is 18 residues. CDR1 is SGHNT, CDR2 YENEEA, per germline. The V gene end was trimmed by 4 bases and the J gene end by 8 bases; junction bases not matched to a gene: 14.

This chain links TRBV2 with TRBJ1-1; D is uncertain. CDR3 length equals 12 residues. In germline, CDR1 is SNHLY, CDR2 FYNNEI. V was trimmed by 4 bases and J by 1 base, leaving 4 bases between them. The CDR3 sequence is CASSAGNTEAFF. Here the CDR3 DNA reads TGTGCCAGCAGTGCGGGGAACACTGAAGCTTTCTTT.

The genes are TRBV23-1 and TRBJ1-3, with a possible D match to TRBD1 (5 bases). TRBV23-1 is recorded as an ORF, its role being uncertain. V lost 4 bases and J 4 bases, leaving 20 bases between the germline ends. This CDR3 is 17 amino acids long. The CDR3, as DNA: TGCGCCAGCAGTCCCCGGGACTTTCGGCCTTCCGGAAACACCATATATTTT. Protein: CASSPRDFRPSGNTIYF.

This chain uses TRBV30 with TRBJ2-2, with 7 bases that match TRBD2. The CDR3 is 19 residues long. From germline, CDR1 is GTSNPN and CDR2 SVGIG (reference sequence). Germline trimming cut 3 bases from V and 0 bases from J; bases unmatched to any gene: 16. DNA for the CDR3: TGTGCCTGGAGCCCAACGGGGGGAGACTTTATTTCGAACACCGGGGAGCTGTTTTTT. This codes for CAWSPTGGDFISNTGELFF.

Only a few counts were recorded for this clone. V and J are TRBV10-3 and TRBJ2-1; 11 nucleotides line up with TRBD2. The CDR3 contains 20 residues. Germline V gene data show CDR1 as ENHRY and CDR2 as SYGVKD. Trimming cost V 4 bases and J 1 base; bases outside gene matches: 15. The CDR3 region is CAISGFTSGRDESSYNEQFF. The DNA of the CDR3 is TGTGCCATCAGTGGTTTTACTAGCGGGAGAGATGAGTCGTCCTACAATGAGCAGTTCTTC.

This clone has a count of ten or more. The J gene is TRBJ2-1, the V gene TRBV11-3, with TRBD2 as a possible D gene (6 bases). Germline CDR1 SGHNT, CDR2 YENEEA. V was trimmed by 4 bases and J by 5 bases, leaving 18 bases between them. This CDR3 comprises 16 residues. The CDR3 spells CASSYIPGLEDNEQFF. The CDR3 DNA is TGTGCCAGCAGCTACATCCCGGGACTTGAGGACAATGAGCAGTTCTTC.

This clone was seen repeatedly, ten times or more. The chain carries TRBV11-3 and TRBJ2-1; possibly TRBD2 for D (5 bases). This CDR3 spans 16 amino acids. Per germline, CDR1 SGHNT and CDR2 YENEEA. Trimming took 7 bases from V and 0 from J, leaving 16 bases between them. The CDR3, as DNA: TGTGCCAGCATCCCCTCGTCTACTAGCTCCTACAATGAGCAGTTCTTC. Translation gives CASIPSSTSSYNEQFF. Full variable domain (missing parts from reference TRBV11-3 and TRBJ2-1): EAGVVQSPRYKIIEKKQPVAFWCNPISGHNTLYWYLQNLGQGPELLIRYENEEAVDDSQLPKDRFSAERLKGVDSTLKIQPAELGDSAVYLCASIPSSTSSYNEQFFGPGTRLTVL.

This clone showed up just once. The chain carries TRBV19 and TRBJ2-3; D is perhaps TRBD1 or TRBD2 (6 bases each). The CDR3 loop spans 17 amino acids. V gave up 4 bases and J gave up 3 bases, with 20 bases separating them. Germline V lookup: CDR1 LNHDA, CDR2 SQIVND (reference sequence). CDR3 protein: CASSTQRRGIRTDTQYF. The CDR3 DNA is TGTGCCAGTAGTACCCAACGGAGGGGGATTAGAACAGATACGCAGTATTTT.

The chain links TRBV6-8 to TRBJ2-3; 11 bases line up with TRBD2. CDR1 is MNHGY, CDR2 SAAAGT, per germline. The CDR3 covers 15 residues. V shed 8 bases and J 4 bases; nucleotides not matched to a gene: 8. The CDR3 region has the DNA TGTGCCAGCGGCCGAACTAGCGGGAGTTCAGATACGCAGTATTTT. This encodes CASGRTSGSSDTQYF.

The CDR3 bases are TGCGCCAGCAGCTTGGGACAGGGGGCAGGGGAGACCCAGTACTTC. As protein: CASSLGQGAGETQYF. The V gene is TRBV5-1, the J gene TRBJ2-5; TRBD1 matches at 10 bases. V shed 0 bases, J shed 5 bases, and the junction held 4 bases outside the gene matches. The CDR3 has 15 amino acids. Germline V gives CDR1 SGHRS, CDR2 YFSETQ.

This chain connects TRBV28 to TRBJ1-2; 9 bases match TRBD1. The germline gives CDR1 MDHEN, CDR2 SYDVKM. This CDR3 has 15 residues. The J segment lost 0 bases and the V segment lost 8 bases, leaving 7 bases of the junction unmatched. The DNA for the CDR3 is TGTGCCAGCTCCCAGACAGGGGGACCTAACTATGGCTACACCTTC. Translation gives CASSQTGGPNYGYTF.

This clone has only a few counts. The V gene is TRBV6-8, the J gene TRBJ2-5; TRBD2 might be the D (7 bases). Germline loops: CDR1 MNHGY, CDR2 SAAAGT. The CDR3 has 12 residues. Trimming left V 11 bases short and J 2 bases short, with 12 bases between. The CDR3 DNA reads TGTGCCCCCGGGGGGCCGCAAGAGACCCAGTACTTC. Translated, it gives CAPGGPQETQYF.

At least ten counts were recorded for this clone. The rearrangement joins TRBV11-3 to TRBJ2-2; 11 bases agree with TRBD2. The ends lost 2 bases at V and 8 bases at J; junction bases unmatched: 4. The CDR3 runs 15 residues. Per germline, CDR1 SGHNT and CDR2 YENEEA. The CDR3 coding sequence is TGTGCCAGCAGCTTAAGGACTAGCGGGCCTGGGGAGCTGTTTTTT. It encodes CASSLRTSGPGELFF.

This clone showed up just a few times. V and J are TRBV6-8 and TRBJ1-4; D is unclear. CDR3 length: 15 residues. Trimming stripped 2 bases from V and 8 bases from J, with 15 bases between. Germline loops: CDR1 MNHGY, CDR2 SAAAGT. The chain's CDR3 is CASSYREGVEEKLFF. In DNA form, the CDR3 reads TGTGCCAGCAGTTACCGGGAGGGAGTGGAGGAAAAACTGTTTTTT.

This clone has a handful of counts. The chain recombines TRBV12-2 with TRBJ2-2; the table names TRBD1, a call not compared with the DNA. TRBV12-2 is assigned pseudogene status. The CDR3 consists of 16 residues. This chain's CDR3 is CAIRTGEGLDTGELFF. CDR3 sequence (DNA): TGTGCCATCCGGACAGGGGAGGGCCTGGACACCGGGGAGCTGTTTTTT.

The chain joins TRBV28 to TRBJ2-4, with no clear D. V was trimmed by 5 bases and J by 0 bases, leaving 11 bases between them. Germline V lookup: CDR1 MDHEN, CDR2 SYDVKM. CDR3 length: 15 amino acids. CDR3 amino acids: CASSRLPLAKNIQYF. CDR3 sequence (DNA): TGTGCCAGCAGTCGACTTCCGCTAGCCAAAAACATTCAGTACTTC.

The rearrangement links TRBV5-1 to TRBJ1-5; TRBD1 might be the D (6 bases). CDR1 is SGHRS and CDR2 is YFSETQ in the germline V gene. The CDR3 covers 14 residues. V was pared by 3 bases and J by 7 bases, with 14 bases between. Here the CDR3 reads CASSSTGTGQPQHF. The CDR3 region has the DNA TGCGCCAGCAGCTCGACAGGAACGGGGCAGCCCCAGCATTTT.